The T cell receptor beta chain described here comes from a study of blood T cell repertoires in COVID-19. Across the study: Sources were T cells, B-cell-depleted T cells, or PBMCs; the material itself was cDNA or gDNA.

CDR3 length: 15 residues. Germline V lookup: CDR1 KGHSH, CDR2 LQKENI. Trimming cost V 5 bases and J 5 bases; bases outside gene matches: 9. Sequencing used immunoSEQ multiplex PCR; TCRdb keeps in-frame clones, though not all of them. The table records 150,000 to 200,000 clones, approximately 84% of them present only once. The source is an elderly woman with COVID-19, enrolled during active disease. The chain combines TRBV18 with TRBJ1-2; 9 bases agree with TRBD1. The sample was peripheral blood. For the CDR3, the DNA is TGTGCCAGCTCATCGGGACAGGGCTCGGAATATGGCTACACCTTC. Translating it yields CASSSGQGSEYGYTF.